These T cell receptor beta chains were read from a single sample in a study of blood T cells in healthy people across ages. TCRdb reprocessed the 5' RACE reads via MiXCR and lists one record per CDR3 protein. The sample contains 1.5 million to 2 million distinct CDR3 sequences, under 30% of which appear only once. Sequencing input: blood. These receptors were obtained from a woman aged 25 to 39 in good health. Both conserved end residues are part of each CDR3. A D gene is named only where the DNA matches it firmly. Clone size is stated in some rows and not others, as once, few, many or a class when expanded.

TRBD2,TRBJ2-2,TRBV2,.,CASRALAATGELFF,TGTGCCAGCAGGGCCCTAGCGGCCACCGGGGAGCTGTTTTTT
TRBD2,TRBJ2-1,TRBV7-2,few,CASSGGPYEQFF,TGTGCCAGTAGCGGGGGGCCGTATGAGCAGTTCTTC
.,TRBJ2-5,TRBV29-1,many,CSAENYRSQYF,TGCAGCGCTGAAAATTATCGCTCCCAGTACTTC
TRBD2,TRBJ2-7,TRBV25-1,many,CASTSSGAPYEQYF,TGTGCCAGCACATCTAGCGGGGCCCCCTACGAGCAGTACTTC
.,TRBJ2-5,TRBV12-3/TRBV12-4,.,CASRRGQHNEQYF,TGTGCCAGCCGCAGGGGACAACACAATGAGCAGTACTTC
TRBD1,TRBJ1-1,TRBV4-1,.,CASRPDGDRGRGTEAFF,TGCGCCAGCAGGCCGGACGGGGACAGGGGGCGCGGGACTGAAGCTTTCTTT
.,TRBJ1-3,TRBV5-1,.,CASSYGVSGNTIYF,TGCGCCAGCAGCTACGGGGTGTCTGGAAACACCATATATTTT
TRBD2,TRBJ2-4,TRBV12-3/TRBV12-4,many,CASSSASGLAKNIQYF,TGTGCCAGCAGTTCTGCTAGCGGACTAGCCAAAAACATTCAGTACTTC
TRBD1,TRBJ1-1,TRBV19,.,CASSTRGPEAFF,TGTGCCAGTAGTACCAGGGGGCCCGAAGCTTTCTTT
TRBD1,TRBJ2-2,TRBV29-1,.,CSADRGSGGELFF,TGCAGCGCCGACAGGGGTTCTGGCGGGGAGCTGTTTTTT
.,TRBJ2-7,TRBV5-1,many,CASSLSGSSYEQYF,TGTGCCAGCAGTTTAAGTGGCTCCTCCTACGAGCAGTACTTC
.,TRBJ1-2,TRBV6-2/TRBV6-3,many,CASSPRGAYGYTF,TGTGCCAGCAGTCCAAGGGGTGCCTATGGCTACACCTTC
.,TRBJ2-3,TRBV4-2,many,CASSQRPTTDTQYF,TGTGCCAGCAGCCAACGCCCCACAACAGATACGCAGTATTTT
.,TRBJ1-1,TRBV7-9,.,CASSSESRNTEAFF,TGTGCCAGCAGCTCAGAGTCGAGGAACACTGAAGCTTTCTTT
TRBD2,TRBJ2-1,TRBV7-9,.,CASSPTRLAGGRYNEQFF,TGTGCCAGCAGCCCCACCCGACTAGCGGGAGGCCGCTACAATGAGCAGTTCTTC
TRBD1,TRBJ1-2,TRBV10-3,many,CAIRRDSSYGYTF,TGTGCCATCAGAAGGGACAGCTCCTATGGCTACACCTTC
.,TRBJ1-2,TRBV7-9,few,CASTSNYYGYTF,TGTGCCAGCACCTCCAATTATTATGGCTACACCTTC
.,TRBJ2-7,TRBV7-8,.,CASSPGPGRDPYEQYF,TGTGCCAGCAGCCCAGGTCCGGGTCGCGACCCTTACGAGCAGTACTTC
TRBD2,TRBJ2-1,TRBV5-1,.,CASSLVTSGGAHEQFF,TGCGCCAGCAGCTTGGTGACTAGCGGGGGGGCCCATGAGCAGTTCTTC
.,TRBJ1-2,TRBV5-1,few,CASRSGWGANYGYTF,TGCGCCAGCAGATCTGGCTGGGGAGCTAACTATGGCTACACCTTC
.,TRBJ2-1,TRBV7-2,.,CASSSPGTVTQFF,TGTGCCAGCAGCTCCCCCGGGACCGTGACCCAGTTCTTC
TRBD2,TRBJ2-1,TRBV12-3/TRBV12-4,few,CACSLAGEQFF,TGTGCCTGCAGTTTAGCGGGTGAGCAGTTCTTC
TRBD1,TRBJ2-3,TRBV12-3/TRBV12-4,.,CASSWDRVTPADTQYF,TGTGCCAGCAGTTGGGACAGGGTGACGCCGGCGGATACGCAGTATTTT
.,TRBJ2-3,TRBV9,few,CASSVTYTDTQYF,TGTGCCAGCAGCGTAACGTACACAGATACGCAGTATTTT
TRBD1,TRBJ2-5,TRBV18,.,CASSPDRGSQETQYF,TGTGCCAGCTCACCCGACAGGGGATCCCAAGAGACCCAGTACTTC
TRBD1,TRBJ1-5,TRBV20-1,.,CSAQNRDRGRGTQHF,TGCAGTGCCCAAAACCGGGACAGGGGGCGCGGAACCCAGCATTTT
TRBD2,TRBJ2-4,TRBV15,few,CATSLTSGRVAKNIQYF,TGTGCCACCAGCCTAACTAGCGGGAGGGTAGCCAAAAACATTCAGTACTTC
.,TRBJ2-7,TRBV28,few,CATSSSYEQYF,TGTGCCACCTCGAGCTCCTACGAGCAGTACTTC
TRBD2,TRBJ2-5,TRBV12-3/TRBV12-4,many,CASSFRGGLETQYF,TGTGCCAGCAGTTTCCGGGGGGGTTTAGAGACCCAGTACTTC
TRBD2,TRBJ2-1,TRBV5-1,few,CASSLMGLTSGGALYEQFF,TGCGCCAGCAGCTTGATGGGGTTGACTAGCGGGGGGGCCTTGTATGAGCAGTTCTTC
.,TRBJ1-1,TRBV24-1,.,CATRVGSLAFF,TGTGCCACCAGAGTAGGTAGTCTGGCTTTCTTT
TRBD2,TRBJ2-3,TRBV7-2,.,CASSLSLLAGVPLGTDTQYF,TGTGCCAGCAGCTTATCTCTCCTAGCGGGAGTTCCCCTCGGCACAGATACGCAGTATTTT
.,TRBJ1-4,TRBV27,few,CASGLLGSLNEKLFF,TGTGCCAGCGGTCTCCTCGGCTCCCTTAATGAAAAACTGTTTTTT
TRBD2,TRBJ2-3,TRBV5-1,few,CASRRSAGGYTDTQYF,TGCGCCAGCAGGCGGTCGGCGGGGGGATACACAGATACGCAGTATTTT
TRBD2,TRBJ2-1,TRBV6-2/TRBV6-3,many,CASRTSGSNEQFF,TGTGCCAGCAGGACTAGCGGGAGCAATGAGCAGTTCTTC
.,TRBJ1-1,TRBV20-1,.,CSARDSRGQPLNTEAFF,TGCAGTGCTAGAGATAGCAGGGGCCAGCCCCTGAACACTGAAGCTTTCTTT
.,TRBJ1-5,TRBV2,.,CASSEVGSNQPQHF,TGTGCCAGCAGTGAGGTGGGCAGTAATCAGCCCCAGCATTTT
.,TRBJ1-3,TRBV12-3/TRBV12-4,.,CASSLDRPSSGNTIYF,TGTGCCAGCAGCCTCGACAGGCCCTCCTCTGGAAACACCATATATTTT
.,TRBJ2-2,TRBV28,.,CASNTQENTGELFF,TGTGCCAGCAATACACAGGAGAACACCGGGGAGCTGTTTTTT
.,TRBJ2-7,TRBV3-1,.,CASSPLGAGVDVVQYF,TGTGCCAGCAGCCCCCTGGGGGCGGGAGTGGATGTGGTGCAGTACTTC
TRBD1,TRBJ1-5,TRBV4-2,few,CASSQDETGVDQPQHF,TGTGCCAGCAGCCAAGACGAGACAGGGGTCGATCAGCCCCAGCATTTT
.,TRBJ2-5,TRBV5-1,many,CASSLRGGRETQYF,TGCGCCAGCAGCCTCCGAGGGGGGCGGGAGACCCAGTACTTC
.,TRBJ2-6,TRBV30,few,CAWSDGANVLTF,TGTGCCTGGAGTGATGGGGCCAACGTCCTGACTTTC
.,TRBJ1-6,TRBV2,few,CARGAGNSPLHF,TGTGCCAGAGGGGCAGGGAATTCACCCCTCCACTTT
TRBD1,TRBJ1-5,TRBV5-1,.,CASSPEGQKNQPQHF,TGCGCCAGCAGCCCCGAGGGACAGAAAAATCAGCCCCAGCATTTT
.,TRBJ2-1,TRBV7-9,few,CASSLVGMDNEQFF,TGTGCCAGCAGCTTAGTCGGGATGGACAATGAGCAGTTCTTC